This T cell receptor beta chain was sequenced during a study of T cell responses to AZD1222 COVID-19 vaccine. Study context: Second-dose intervals of approximately 4 or approximately 12 weeks were pooled.

The study's findings and limits: After two AZD1222 doses, spike-specific TCR breadth and depth rose versus day 0. At baseline, just a handful of AZD1222 recipients tested seropositive. There were repertoire samples only from the period after the peak T cell response.

Produced via immunoSEQ multiplex PCR; TCRdb's table is partial and in-frame only. The sample shows about 140,000 clones, 75% to 90% of them seen only once. In germline, CDR1 is SGHRS, CDR2 YFSETQ. Trimming took off 0 bases at V and 7 bases at J, with 11 bases between the two ends. The CDR3 has 14 amino acids. Details on this clone: As yet, its antigen is unknown.

The source is an adult in good health. The gene calls are TRBV5-1 and TRBJ1-5, with a weak D call TRBD1 (5 bases). The source material was peripheral blood, sampled on day 0 of AZD1222 vaccination. The CDR3 sequence: CASSLEGVDQPQHF. In DNA form, the CDR3 reads TGCGCCAGCAGCTTGGAAGGGGTAGACCAGCCCCAGCATTTT.